Shown below are 23 T cell receptor beta chains from a single sample sequenced in a study of ipilimumab plus nivolumab after autologous stem cell transplantation. Assay: immunoSEQ multiplex PCR; the TCRdb copy retains only in-frame clones and omits some. The sample shows tens of thousands of clones, approximately 86% of them seen only once. Sequencing used PBMCs, obtained in a trial of ipilimumab plus nivolumab as post-transplant consolidation. The receptors come from a male donor with diffuse large B-cell lymphoma.

The chain recombines TRBV10-2 with TRBJ2-7; 9 positions match TRBD1. The CDR3 has 12 amino acids. V dropped 10 bases and J dropped 3; count of bases not matched to a gene: 4. CDR1 WSHSY and CDR2 SAAADI come from the germline V gene. CDR3 bases: TGCGCCACACAGGGGGCGAGCTACGAGCAGTACTTC. It specifies CATQGASYEQYF.

This chain links TRBV19 with TRBJ1-5; perhaps TRBD1 as D (5 bases). The CDR3 extends over 16 amino acids. Trimming removed 3 bases at V and 0 bases at J, with 12 bases between. CDR1 is LNHDA, CDR2 SQIVND, per germline (reference sequence). The CDR3 reads CASSIRGSNSNQPQHF. The CDR3 nucleotides are TGTGCCAGTAGTATTCGGGGCAGCAATAGCAATCAGCCCCAGCATTTT.

The chain couples TRBV2 to TRBJ1-2; TRBD1 matches 7 bases. Germline-derived CDR1 and CDR2 are SNHLY and FYNNEI. The CDR3 length is 14 residues. The V and J ends lost 6 bases and 0 bases, in that order; junction bases with no gene match: 4. CDR3 coding DNA: TGTGCCAGCAGACTCAGGGGGTCTAACTATGGCTACACCTTC. Protein product: CASRLRGSNYGYTF. Complete variable domain (other parts from reference TRBV2 and TRBJ1-2): EPEVTQTPSHQVTQMGQEVILRCVPISNHLYFYWYRQILGQKVEFLVSFYNNEISEKSEIFDDQFSVERPDGSNFTLKIRSTKLEDSAMYFCASRLRGSNYGYTFGSGTRLTVV.

The chain links TRBV7-9 to TRBJ2-3; D ambiguous. CDR3 length: 15 amino acids. Between the trimmed V and J ends, which lost 6 bases and 2 bases, there was a span of 15 bases. Germline V gene lookup returns CDR1 SEHNR and CDR2 FQNEAQ (reference sequence). In nucleotides, the CDR3 is TGTGCCAGCAGGTTGACGGGCGCCTCCACAGATACGCAGTATTTT. This gives the protein CASRLTGASTDTQYF.

The rearrangement joins TRBV7-2 to TRBJ2-1; D ambiguous. Germline assignment: CDR1 SGHTA and CDR2 FQGNSA. The CDR3 spans 11 residues. Trimming cost V 5 bases and J 9 bases, with 8 bases left between them. CDR3 residues: CASSRRSEQFF. The CDR3 DNA follows: TGTGCCAGCAGCCGGAGAAGTGAGCAGTTCTTC.

V is TRBV30 and J is TRBJ2-6; the D gene is possibly TRBD1 (5 bases). Trimming left V 2 bases short and J 2 bases short, with 10 bases between. The length of the CDR3 is 15 residues. From germline, CDR1 is GTSNPN and CDR2 SVGIG (reference sequence). CDR3 nucleotides: TGTGCCTGGAGTAGACAGTCGCCTGGGGCCAACGTCCTGACTTTC. This encodes CAWSRQSPGANVLTF.

The V gene is TRBV4-1, the J gene TRBJ2-7; 7 nucleotides match TRBD1. Germline V CDR1 and CDR2: MGHRA, YSYEKL. The CDR3 spans 15 residues. The trim removed 4 bases at V and 1 base at J, leaving 7 bases unmatched. The CDR3 reads CASSLRQGLSYEQYF. The CDR3 DNA reads as TGCGCCAGCAGCCTGAGACAGGGATTATCCTACGAGCAGTACTTC.

DNA for the CDR3: TGTGCCAGTAGTCCCCGGTGGAACGACGAGCAGTACTTC. As protein: CASSPRWNDEQYF. The V and J genes are TRBV19 and TRBJ2-7; D ambiguous. CDR3 length equals 13 residues. Germline V gene lookup returns CDR1 LNHDA and CDR2 SQIVND (reference sequence). V was pared by 5 bases and J by 5 bases, with 13 bases between.

This clone was detected only once. J is TRBJ1-6 and V is TRBV6-5, with TRBD1 matching over 8 bases. V lost 7 bases, J lost 5 bases, and 7 bases stayed unmatched. Germline assignment: CDR1 MNHEY and CDR2 SVGAGI. The CDR3 spans 15 residues. DNA of the CDR3: TGTGCCAGCACTCATGACAGGGGTAATAATTCACCCCTCCACTTT. It yields the protein CASTHDRGNNSPLHF.

The genes are TRBV6-5 and TRBJ2-5; TRBD1 agrees at 7 bases. The J call may be faulty, since TRBJ2-7 better matches the DNA end. Germline V lookup: CDR1 MNHEY, CDR2 SVGAGI. This CDR3 has 13 residues. The CDR3 protein is CASSRTGTYEQYF. CDR3 bases: TGTGCCAGCAGTCGGACAGGTACCTACGAGCAGTACTTC.

The V call is TRBV27, the J call TRBJ1-2; no clear D. V was trimmed by 2 bases and J by 2 bases, leaving 9 bases between them. This CDR3 is built from 14 residues. Germline CDR1 MNHEY, CDR2 SMNVEV (reference sequence). The CDR3 DNA is TGTGCCAGCAGTTTAAGAGGCAGGAACTATGGCTACACCTTC. It codes for CASSLRGRNYGYTF.

The chain couples TRBV7-2 to TRBJ2-7; D is unresolved. In germline, CDR1 is SGHTA, CDR2 FQGNSA. Between the trimmed V and J ends, which lost 5 bases and 7 bases, there was a span of 12 bases. The CDR3 extends over 12 amino acids. The DNA for the CDR3 is TGTGCCAGCAGCGAACACGGTCTGGAGCAGTACTTC. Encoded protein: CASSEHGLEQYF.

The V call is TRBV28, the J call TRBJ1-5; D remains ambiguous. Germline CDR1 reads MDHEN; CDR2 reads SYDVKM. V dropped 5 bases and J dropped 4 bases, with 3 bases sitting between them. This CDR3 contains 11 residues. The CDR3 sequence is CASSLNQPQHF. CDR3 bases: TGTGCCAGCAGTCTAAATCAGCCCCAGCATTTT. The full variable domain, its missing parts supplied by reference TRBV28 and TRBJ1-5, is DVKVTQSSRYLVKRTGEKVFLECVQDMDHENMFWYRQDPGLGLRLIYFSYDVKMKEKGDIPEGYSVSREKKERFSLILESASTNQTSMYLCASSLNQPQHFGDGTRLSIL.

The V call is TRBV18, the J call TRBJ1-6, with D maybe TRBD1 (6 bases). Trimming shortened V by 5 bases and J by 13 bases, and 15 bases separated the two germline ends. The CDR3 has 13 amino acids. CDR1 is KGHSH and CDR2 is LQKENI in the germline V gene. The CDR3 region has the DNA TGTGCCAGCTCAACTGAGACAGGCTCGCCCCTCCACTTT. This encodes CASSTETGSPLHF.

The chain has TRBV19 and TRBJ2-7; D is undetermined. Germline V gene data show CDR1 as LNHDA and CDR2 as SQIVND (reference sequence). The V and J ends lost 8 bases and 0 bases respectively, with 11 bases between them. The CDR3 sequence is 13 residues long. CDR3 in DNA: TGTGCCAGTCGTCTTTCTAGCTCCTACGAGCAGTACTTC. Encoded protein: CASRLSSSYEQYF.

The gene calls are TRBV9 and TRBJ2-7, with D possibly being TRBD2 (5 bases). Germline V gene lookup returns CDR1 SGDLS and CDR2 YYNGEE. This CDR3 spans 14 amino acids. V lost 6 bases and J 0 bases, leaving 13 bases between the germline ends. The CDR3 loop reads CASTPGGSSYEQYF. CDR3 nucleotide sequence: TGTGCCAGCACCCCGGGCGGGTCCTCCTACGAGCAGTACTTC.

The chain uses TRBV4-3 and TRBJ2-1; 8 nucleotides match TRBD1. There are 15 residues in the CDR3. V was clipped by 0 bases and J by 8 bases; unmatched bases: 6. Germline CDR1 reads LGHNA; CDR2 reads YSLEER. CDR3 sequence: CASSQEQGGTDEQFF. CDR3 DNA sequence: TGCGCCAGCAGCCAAGAACAGGGGGGAACTGATGAGCAGTTCTTC.

This rearrangement joins TRBV7-9 to TRBJ2-5, with 12 positions matching TRBD2. CDR3 length: 15 amino acids. Germline CDR1 reads SEHNR; CDR2 reads FQNEAQ (reference sequence). J gave up 5 bases and V 4 bases, and 5 bases lay outside the gene matches. CDR3 region: CASSSLAGGGETQYF. CDR3 nucleotide sequence: TGTGCCAGCAGCTCACTAGCGGGGGGCGGCGAGACCCAGTACTTC.

This clone was observed a single time. The V call is TRBV7-2, the J call TRBJ2-2, with TRBD1 matching 7 bases. The CDR3 has 14 amino acids. V trimming: 6 bases; J trimming: 1 base; junction bases outside the gene matches: 2. The germline gives CDR1 SGHTA, CDR2 FQGNSA. The CDR3 region is CASRDRRNTGELFF. The CDR3 bases are TGTGCCAGCAGGGACAGGAGGAACACCGGGGAGCTGTTTTTT. The variable domain in full, with the rest retrieved from reference TRBV7-2 and TRBJ2-2, is GAGVSQSPSNKVTEKGKDVELRCDPISGHTALYWYRQSLGQGLEFLIYFQGNSAPDKSGLPSDRFSAERTGGSVSTLTIQRTQQEDSAVYLCASRDRRNTGELFFGEGSRLTVL.

The chain employs TRBV7-2 and TRBJ1-1, with a possible D match to TRBD1 (6 bases). With 3 bases removed from V and 4 bases from J, the gap between germline ends came to 12 bases. Germline CDR1 SGHTA, CDR2 FQGNSA. CDR3 length: 14 residues. CDR3 sequence: CASSLQGFGTEAFF. CDR3 sequence (DNA): TGTGCCAGCAGCTTGCAGGGGTTTGGCACTGAAGCTTTCTTT.

J is TRBJ2-3 and V is TRBV15, with D uncertain. Germline loops: CDR1 LNHNV, CDR2 YYDKDF (reference sequence). The CDR3 length is 13 residues. The V gene lost 8 bases and the J gene lost 2 bases, with 11 bases spanning the gap. The CDR3 reads CATAGLATDTQYF. CDR3 bases: TGTGCCACCGCTGGTCTTGCCACAGATACGCAGTATTTT. The whole variable domain, remainder taken from reference TRBV15 and TRBJ2-3, is DAMVIQNPRYQVTQFGKPVTLSCSQTLNHNVMYWYQQKSSQAPKLLFHYYDKDFNNEADTPDNFQSRRPNTSFCFLDIRSPGLGDTAMYLCATAGLATDTQYFGPGTRLTVL.

The chain couples TRBV6-5 to TRBJ1-1; the D is unclear. From germline, CDR1 is MNHEY and CDR2 SVGAGI. The CDR3 covers 14 residues. With 7 bases removed from V and 5 bases from J, the gap between germline ends came to 17 bases. CDR3 coding DNA: TGTGCCAGCACCAATCCCCGGGGTGGGACTGAAGCTTTCTTT. It translates to CASTNPRGGTEAFF.

The J gene is TRBJ1-5, the V gene TRBV14; D ambiguous. This CDR3 comprises 13 residues. V lost 3 bases, J lost 4 bases, and 7 bases lay in between. Germline values: CDR1 SGHDN, CDR2 FVKESK. As DNA, the CDR3 is TGTGCCAGCAGCCAGTCGGGAAATCAGCCCCAGCATTTT. It translates to CASSQSGNQPQHF.